This T cell receptor beta chain was retrieved from a study of T cell changes during pregnancy in multiple sclerosis. Clones were sequenced by immunoSEQ multiplex PCR, and TCRdb holds only the in-frame ones, with some missing. Seen here are 60,000 to 65,000 clones, roughly 90% observed once, and the top ten hold about 2.5%. CDR3 length: 14 residues. V shed 5 bases and J shed 6 bases, with 14 bases lying between them. In germline, CDR1 is MRHNA, CDR2 SNTAGT. This clone appeared a single time. The material sequenced was peripheral blood, taken in the first trimester of pregnancy. This sequence originates from a female donor with multiple sclerosis, enrolled in a pregnancy study. This sequence joins TRBV6-4 and TRBJ2-1, with D possibly TRBD2 on 5 matching bases. CDR3 sequence (DNA): TGTGCCAGCAGTCCCGTGGGAGTGAGCAATGAGCAGTTCTTC. Encoded protein: CASSPVGVSNEQFF.